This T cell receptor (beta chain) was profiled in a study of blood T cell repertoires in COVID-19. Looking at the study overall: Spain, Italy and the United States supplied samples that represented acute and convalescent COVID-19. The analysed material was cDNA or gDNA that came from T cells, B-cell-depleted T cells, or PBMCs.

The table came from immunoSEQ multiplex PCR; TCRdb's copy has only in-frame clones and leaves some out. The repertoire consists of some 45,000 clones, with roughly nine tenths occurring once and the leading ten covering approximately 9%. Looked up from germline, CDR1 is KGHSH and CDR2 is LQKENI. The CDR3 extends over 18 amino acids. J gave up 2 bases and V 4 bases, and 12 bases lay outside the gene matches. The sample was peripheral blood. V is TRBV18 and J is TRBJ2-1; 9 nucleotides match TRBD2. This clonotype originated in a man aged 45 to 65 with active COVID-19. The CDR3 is CASSLSVGLARTYNEQFF. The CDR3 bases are TGTGCCAGCTCACTGTCCGTCGGACTAGCGCGGACCTACAATGAGCAGTTCTTC.